The 15 T cell receptor beta chains given below trace back to one sample, sequenced in a study of blood T cell repertoires in COVID-19 (dated by TCRdb to the early 2020s). Library method: the immunoSEQ multiplex PCR assay. TCRdb provides this immuneACCESS table in a form limited to in-frame rearrangements. Some clones are lacking; in checked studies, under half of them reflect an unresolved V gene, and why the rest are absent is not known. The sample table lists roughly 170,000 clones, around 87% of them with a count of one. Of the sample, around 3% falls within the top ten clones. Sequenced material: peripheral blood. The receptors were gathered from a man aged 40-50 years with active or convalescent COVID-19.

The genes are TRBV7-3 and TRBJ2-3; 7 bases agree with TRBD2. Germline assignment: CDR1 SGHTA and CDR2 FQGTGA. Trimming cost V 0 bases and J 4 bases; bases outside gene matches: 7. The CDR3 spans 16 residues. In DNA, the CDR3 is TGTGCCAGCAGCTTAACCGGACTAGAAGTAGCAGATACGCAGTATTTT. It encodes CASSLTGLEVADTQYF.

The J gene is TRBJ2-1, the V gene TRBV3-1 (or the pseudogene TRBV3-2); TRBD1 might be the D (5 bases). The CDR3 length is 14 residues. Germline V gives CDR1 LGHDT, CDR2 YNNKEL (reference sequence). Trimming pared 4 bases from V and 8 bases from J, leaving 15 bases between. The CDR3 sequence is CASSRKGLLHEQFF. In nucleotides, the CDR3 is TGTGCCAGCAGCCGGAAGGGGTTGTTGCATGAGCAGTTCTTC.

V is TRBV11-2 and J is TRBJ1-1; D remains unclear. The CDR3 contains 13 residues. V was pared by 9 bases and J by 4 bases, with 15 bases between. Germline V gene data show CDR1 as SGHAT and CDR2 as FQNNGV. CDR3 region: CASNQVRGTEAFF. The CDR3 DNA reads TGTGCCAGTAACCAGGTACGGGGCACTGAAGCTTTCTTT.

This clone was recorded a few times. The genes are TRBV6-2 or TRBV6-3 and TRBJ1-1; unclear D gene. Germline CDR1 and CDR2: MNHEY and SVGEGT. V was pared by 6 bases and J by 0 bases, with 11 bases between. The CDR3 totals 14 residues. The CDR3 DNA is TGTGCCAGCAGCCGCCAAGAGATGAACACTGAAGCTTTCTTT. This codes for CASSRQEMNTEAFF.

The chain has TRBV7-3 and TRBJ1-4, with D possibly TRBD1 on 5 matching bases. This CDR3 is built from 15 residues. V was shortened by 3 bases and J by 6 bases, with 14 bases between the two germline ends. Germline CDR1 and CDR2: SGHTA and FQGTGA. This CDR3 is CASSLGPGGDEKLFF. In nucleotides, the CDR3 is TGTGCCAGCAGCTTGGGCCCAGGAGGGGATGAAAAACTGTTTTTT.

This clone has a handful of counts. V gene TRBV9 combines with J gene TRBJ1-6, with no clear D. CDR1 and CDR2 from the germline V gene are SGDLS and YYNGEE. V lost 0 bases, J lost 8 bases, and 9 bases lay in between. The CDR3 runs 14 residues. The CDR3 bases are TGTGCCAGCAGCGTAGGAGGTACTGATTCACCCCTCCACTTT. Its protein is CASSVGGTDSPLHF.

The rearrangement joins TRBV29-1 to TRBJ1-1; a possible D gene is TRBD1 (5 bases). This CDR3 is built from 13 residues. Germline-derived CDR1 and CDR2 are SQVTM and ANQGSEA. V lost 2 bases, J lost 5 bases, and 12 bases lay in between. The CDR3 protein is CSVERGIRTEAFF. In nucleotides, the CDR3 is TGCAGCGTTGAACGGGGGATTAGGACTGAAGCTTTCTTT.

The rearrangement joins TRBV19 to TRBJ2-5, with 8 positions matching TRBD2. The V gene's germline CDR1 is LNHDA and CDR2 SQIVND (reference sequence). The ends lost 5 bases at V and 5 bases at J; junction bases unmatched: 10. CDR3 length equals 15 residues. The CDR3 protein is CASSPSGGLGETQYF. CDR3 DNA sequence: TGTGCCAGTAGTCCCAGCGGGGGCCTGGGGGAGACCCAGTACTTC.

This sequence joins TRBV2 and TRBJ1-1; weak D call: TRBD1 (5 bases). Germline values: CDR1 SNHLY, CDR2 FYNNEI. Trimming stripped 9 bases from V and 3 bases from J, with 11 bases between. The CDR3 consists of 12 residues. The CDR3 nucleotides are TGTGCCAGTCGACAGATCGACACTGAAGCTTTCTTT. Its protein is CASRQIDTEAFF.

This chain connects TRBV7-9 to TRBJ2-2, with D unclear. CDR1 and CDR2 (germline): SEHNR, FQNEAQ (reference sequence). CDR3 length: 15 amino acids. V was shortened by 1 base and J by 5 bases, with 11 bases between the two germline ends. In DNA form, the CDR3 reads TGTGCCAGCAGCTTAGGCGTGCTCAAGACCGGGGAGCTGTTTTTT. It codes for CASSLGVLKTGELFF.

The chain carries TRBV14 and TRBJ1-6, with 8 nucleotides matching TRBD1. This CDR3 contains 14 residues. CDR1 SGHDN and CDR2 FVKESK come from the germline V gene. J was trimmed by 7 bases and V by 10 bases; bases with no gene match: 9. For the CDR3, the DNA is TGTGCCACGCAATCTGGACAGGGAAATTCACCCCTCCACTTT. Its protein is CATQSGQGNSPLHF.

CDR3 protein: CSVPGTGQWTQYF. CDR3 nucleotide sequence: TGCAGCGTTCCCGGGACAGGCCAATGGACCCAGTACTTC. The chain has TRBV29-1 and TRBJ2-5; 8 bases fit TRBD1. Germline V gene data show CDR1 as SQVTM and CDR2 as ANQGSEA. The CDR3 runs 13 residues. J gave up 7 bases and V 5 bases, and 9 bases lay outside the gene matches.

The gene calls are TRBV5-1 and TRBJ1-2; the match to TRBD1 covers 8 bases. The CDR3 extends over 16 amino acids. Germline V lookup: CDR1 SGHRS, CDR2 YFSETQ. J lost 6 bases, V lost 0 bases, and 10 bases had no gene match. The CDR3 spells CASSLGPGGTADGYTF. The CDR3 region has the DNA TGCGCCAGCAGCTTGGGCCCAGGGGGCACGGCAGATGGCTACACCTTC.

This clone was seen a handful of times. J is TRBJ2-7 and V is TRBV18; TRBD1 aligns across 8 bases. V gave up 1 base and J gave up 6 bases; unmatched junction bases: 8. Germline V gene data show CDR1 as KGHSH and CDR2 as LQKENI. The CDR3 is made up of 15 amino acids. CDR3 in amino acids: CASSPLGQGWSEQYF. The CDR3 DNA follows: TGTGCCAGCTCACCACTCGGACAGGGTTGGAGCGAGCAGTACTTC.

This chain connects TRBV28 to TRBJ1-5, with D possibly TRBD1 on 5 matching bases. CDR3 length: 14 amino acids. Germline-derived CDR1 and CDR2 are MDHEN and SYDVKM. Deletions cut 7 bases from V and 0 bases from J, with 10 bases between. This CDR3 is CASTFRASNQPQHF. In DNA, the CDR3 is TGTGCCAGCACCTTCAGGGCTAGCAATCAGCCCCAGCATTTT.